These 25 T cell receptor beta chains originate from one sample sequenced in a study of T cell clonality in common variable immunodeficiency. Sequencing was performed with immunoSEQ multiplex PCR; in TCRdb, only in-frame clones are kept and a portion is missing. This sample carries over 50,000 clones and no singletons, and 3% to 3.5% goes to the top ten. Sequenced input: peripheral blood mononuclear cells. The source is a person between 18 and 75 years old in good health.

This clone was observed many times. The read terminates 3 residues before the CDR3 end, so the remaining end is supplied by the germline J gene. The genes are TRBV6-2 or TRBV6-3 and TRBJ2-2; tentatively, D is TRBD1 (6 bases). This CDR3 spans 15 amino acids. Germline V gene lookup returns CDR1 MNHEY and CDR2 SVGEGT. V lost 2 bases to trimming and J lost 4 bases, with 11 bases between them. This chain's CDR3 is CASSYTGWSTGELFF. The sequenced CDR3 bases are TGTGCCAGCAGTTACACAGGGTGGAGCACCGGGGAG.

As for this clone: A much larger clone lies one base from this, so it may be a read error. The read terminates 3 residues before the CDR3 end, so the remaining end is supplied by the germline J gene. At the DNA level, this CDR3 is encoded by other sequences in the same sample as well. This rearrangement joins TRBV6-2 or TRBV6-3 to TRBJ2-1; 8 bases map to TRBD2. V gave up 6 bases and J gave up 7 bases; unmatched junction bases: 11. Germline V gene sequence: CDR1 MNHEY, CDR2 SVGEGT. The length of the CDR3 is 15 residues. The CDR3 DNA, read in part, is TGTGCCAGCAGACCAACTAGCGGAAGGTTGAATGAG. It is translated as CASRPTSGRLNE. The full CDR3 is CASRPTSGRLNEQFF.

This clone was observed at least ten times. Read data end 3 residues before the CDR3 end; the end is taken from the germline J gene. The V and J genes are TRBV19 and TRBJ2-3, with D tentatively TRBD1 (5 bases). Germline CDR1 and CDR2: LNHDA and SQIVND (reference sequence). Trimming stripped 3 bases from V and 8 bases from J, with 15 bases between. The CDR3 spans 14 residues. The CDR3 DNA, read in part, is TGTGCCAGTAGTATCGGGCTGGCTCAGGGTACG. Translation: CASSIGLAQGT. The whole CDR3 protein is CASSIGLAQGTQYF. Drawing the rest from reference TRBV19 and TRBJ2-3, the complete variable domain is DGGITQSPKYLFRKEGQNVTLSCEQNLNHDAMYWYRQDPGQGLRLIYYSQIVNDFQKGDIAEGYSVSREKKESFPLTVTSAQKNPTAFYLCASSIGLAQGTQYFGPGTRLTVL.

Many counts were recorded for this clone. The read is 3 residues too short to cover the CDR3 end, so that end is filled in from the germline J gene. J is TRBJ2-7 and V is TRBV9, with D possibly being TRBD2 (6 bases). The V gene's germline CDR1 is SGDLS and CDR2 YYNGEE. The CDR3 covers 14 residues. Between the trimmed V and J ends, which lost 3 bases and 2 bases, there was a span of 12 bases. The sequenced CDR3 bases are TGTGCCAGCAGCGGCGGAGGGGTAACCTACGAG. Its protein product is CASSGGGVTYE. In full, the CDR3 reads CASSGGGVTYEQYF.

This clone was seen ten or more times. The CDR3 end falls 3 residues outside the read, so it is completed with the germline J gene. The chain recombines TRBV12-3 or TRBV12-4 with TRBJ2-1; 7 bases are a match to TRBD1. The CDR3 sequence is 19 residues long. V shed 3 bases, J shed 4 bases, and the junction held 18 bases outside the gene matches. The covered CDR3 bases are TGTGCCAGCAGTTTGAACTTTCCGAAACAGGGGTGGGCGTACAATGAG. The encoded protein is CASSLNFPKQGWAYNE. The complete CDR3 sequence is CASSLNFPKQGWAYNEQFF.

This clone occurred many times. Read sequence stops 3 residues before the CDR3 end, and the germline J gene provides the missing end. V and J are TRBV19 and TRBJ2-6; 11 bases are shared with TRBD1. From germline, CDR1 is LNHDA and CDR2 SQIVND (reference sequence). The junction had 9 bases not matched to a gene; V was cut back by 5 bases and J by 3 bases. CDR3 size: 18 residues. Partial CDR3 DNA: TGTGCCAGTAGTGTGATTGGACAGGGGGCGATTGGGGCCAACGTC. Protein sequence: CASSVIGQGAIGANV. The full CDR3 is CASSVIGQGAIGANVLTF.

This clone was counted many times. Read coverage stops 3 residues before the CDR3 terminus; the germline J gene supplies the remainder. Other DNA sequences of this sample code for an identical CDR3. The V gene is TRBV19, the J gene TRBJ1-1; D remains ambiguous. The germline gives CDR1 LNHDA, CDR2 SQIVND (reference sequence). Trimming removed 3 bases at V and 1 base at J, with 9 bases between. The CDR3 has 14 amino acids. The DNA read from the CDR3 is TGTGCCAGTAGTATTCGGGGTGCGAACACTGAA. Translated: CASSIRGANTE. The CDR3 as a whole reads CASSIRGANTEAFF. Looking up the rest from reference TRBV19 and TRBJ1-1 gives the full variable domain: DGGITQSPKYLFRKEGQNVTLSCEQNLNHDAMYWYRQDPGQGLRLIYYSQIVNDFQKGDIAEGYSVSREKKESFPLTVTSAQKNPTAFYLCASSIRGANTEAFFGQGTRLTVV.

This clone has ten or more counts. The read is 3 residues too short to cover the CDR3 end, so that end is filled in from the germline J gene. The chain carries TRBV6-1 and TRBJ2-5, with 7 bases aligning to TRBD1. J gave up 4 bases and V 4 bases, and 6 bases lay outside the gene matches. CDR1 MNHNS and CDR2 SASEGT come from the germline V gene. The CDR3 is 14 amino acids. This chain's CDR3 is CASSVDRVGETQYF. Partial CDR3 DNA: TGTGCCAGCAGTGTAGACAGGGTGGGAGAGACC.

This clone has a handful of counts. The sequence runs out 3 residues before the end of the CDR3; the remainder is reconstructed from the germline J gene. The gene calls are TRBV18 and TRBJ2-7; tentative D call: TRBD2 (5 bases). Trimming stripped 1 base from V and 6 bases from J, with 22 bases between. This CDR3 spans 17 amino acids. CDR1 is KGHSH and CDR2 is LQKENI in the germline V gene. CDR3 amino acids: CASSPRPSGLVLGEQYF. CDR3 DNA (partial): TGTGCCAGCTCACCACGTCCGAGCGGCCTGGTCCTGGGCGAG.

This clone was seen at least ten times. The read terminates 3 residues before the CDR3 end, so the remaining end is supplied by the germline J gene. The chain couples TRBV30 to TRBJ2-5; 8 bases match TRBD1. The CDR3 length is 14 residues. V gave up 3 bases and J gave up 3 bases; unmatched junction bases: 6. Looked up from germline, CDR1 is GTSNPN and CDR2 is SVGIG (reference sequence). CDR3 sequence reads: CAWSQGAAKETQYF. The sequenced part of the CDR3 DNA is TGTGCCTGGAGCCAGGGGGCGGCCAAAGAGACC.

This clone has ten or more counts. The CDR3 goes on 3 residues after the read ends, and that part is filled in from the germline J gene. V and J are TRBV20-1 and TRBJ2-1; 7 positions agree with TRBD2. This CDR3 is built from 15 residues. The trim removed 3 bases at V and 4 bases at J, leaving 9 bases unmatched. Germline lookup yields CDR1 DFQATT and CDR2 SNEGSKA (reference sequence). The CDR3 here is CSASGLGGSYNEQFF. Partial CDR3 DNA: TGCAGTGCTAGCGGACTAGGTGGATCGTACAATGAG.

This clone has a count of ten or more. The CDR3 here is CSASPPASGSWNEQFF. Incomplete CDR3 DNA: TGCAGTGCTAGCCCCCCGGCAAGCGGGAGTTGGAATGAG. The V gene is TRBV20-1, the J gene TRBJ2-1; 8 positions agree with TRBD2. From the germline J gene comes the end of the CDR3, since the read stops 3 residues before it. Trimming removed 3 bases from V and 7 bases from J; junction bases left unmatched: 14. Germline CDR1 is DFQATT and CDR2 is SNEGSKA (reference sequence). The CDR3 loop spans 16 amino acids.

A few counts support this clone. Read coverage stops 3 residues before the CDR3 terminus; the germline J gene supplies the remainder. The V and J genes are TRBV18 and TRBJ2-1; D unclear. V was cut by 2 bases and J by 4 bases, with 15 bases left in between. CDR1 KGHSH and CDR2 LQKENI come from the germline V gene. The CDR3 consists of 16 residues. The covered CDR3 bases are TGTGCCAGCTCACCATTTTCGGGTGTTGCATACAATGAG. This codes for CASSPFSGVAYNE. The entire CDR3 protein reads CASSPFSGVAYNEQFF.

This clone was observed at least ten times. Read sequence stops 3 residues before the CDR3 end, and the germline J gene provides the missing end. The rearrangement links TRBV20-1 to TRBJ2-3; TRBD1 agrees at 9 bases. Germline lookup yields CDR1 DFQATT and CDR2 SNEGSKA (reference sequence). The CDR3 spans 15 residues. The CDR3 reads CSARGGTGWQETQYF. CDR3 bases read: TGCAGTGCTAGAGGAGGGACAGGGTGGCAAGAGACG.

To note about this clone: The read stops 3 residues short of the end of the CDR3; the missing end is completed from the germline J gene. This chain joins TRBV7-3 and TRBJ1-2, with 11 bases aligning to TRBD1. Germline CDR1 reads SGHTA; CDR2 reads FQGTGA. There are 13 residues in the CDR3. The CDR3 spells CASSEGQGAGYTF. CDR3 DNA (partial): TGTGCCAGCAGCGAAGGACAGGGGGCAGGC.

This clone was detected ten times or more. Read data end 3 residues before the CDR3 end; the end is taken from the germline J gene. This rearrangement joins TRBV29-1 to TRBJ1-1, with 7 bases lining up with TRBD1. The germline CDR1 and CDR2 sequences are SQVTM and ANQGSEA. The CDR3 is 12 amino acids. V shed 8 bases and J 5 bases; nucleotides not matched to a gene: 8. The CDR3 region is CSTRTGGTEAFF. The DNA read from the CDR3 is TGCAGCACGAGGACAGGAGGGACTGAA. Looking up the rest from reference TRBV29-1 and TRBJ1-1 gives the full variable domain: SAVISQKPSRDICQRGTSLTIQCQVDSQVTMMFWYRQQPGQSLTLIATANQGSEATYESGFVIDKFPISRPNLTFSTLTVSNMSPEDSSIYLCSTRTGGTEAFFGQGTRLTVV.

This clone was recorded at least ten times. The read stops 3 residues short of the end of the CDR3; the missing end is completed from the germline J gene. The sample has other DNA sequences that encode this CDR3 too. The rearrangement joins TRBV5-1 to TRBJ1-3, with 9 nucleotides matching TRBD1. Germline assignment: CDR1 SGHRS and CDR2 YFSETQ. This CDR3 has 15 residues. Trimming took 5 bases from V and 3 from J; bases not matched to a gene: 6. CDR3 protein: CASRPGQGDGNTIYF. Partial CDR3 DNA: TGCGCCAGCAGGCCGGGACAGGGAGATGGAAACACC.

This clone appeared many times. Read coverage stops 3 residues before the CDR3 terminus; the germline J gene supplies the remainder. The chain recombines TRBV20-1 with TRBJ2-5; D unresolved. This CDR3 spans 13 amino acids. The germline V gene has CDR1 DFQATT and CDR2 SNEGSKA (reference sequence). Trimming took 0 bases from V and 4 from J, leaving 9 bases between them. The sequenced part of the CDR3 DNA is TGCAGTGCTAGAGATATCCCGGGAGAGACC. Translation: CSARDIPGET. The CDR3, in full, reads CSARDIPGETQYF.

This clone was observed a handful of times. The read comes to an end 3 residues before the CDR3 does, leaving the germline J gene to fill in the end. The chain uses TRBV18 and TRBJ2-1; 7 bases map to TRBD2. CDR1 is KGHSH, CDR2 LQKENI, per germline. Trimming at V came to 0 bases and at J to 3 bases, leaving 8 bases not matched to a gene. The CDR3 has 17 residues. The CDR3 bases that were read are TGTGCCAGCTCACCACCGTCTGCGGGAGCAGGCTACAATGAG. Translation gives CASSPPSAGAGYNE. The whole CDR3 reads CASSPPSAGAGYNEQFF.

This clone came up many times. The read stops 3 residues short of the end of the CDR3; the missing end is completed from the germline J gene. This rearrangement joins TRBV7-2 to TRBJ2-7, with D uncertain. The CDR3 runs 16 residues. With 0 bases removed from V and 4 bases from J, the gap between germline ends came to 16 bases. The germline V gene has CDR1 SGHTA and CDR2 FQGNSA. CDR3 DNA, as far as it was read: TGTGCCAGCAGCTTAGCAGGGTTTACCGGCTCGTACGAG. It is translated as CASSLAGFTGSYE. The whole CDR3 protein reads CASSLAGFTGSYEQYF.

The chain's CDR3 is CASSPGEDEKLFF. Incomplete CDR3 DNA: TGTGCCAGCAGCCCGGGGGAAGATGAAAAG. The chain has TRBV2 and TRBJ2-2; a weak D match, TRBD2 (6 bases). The read is 3 residues too short to cover the CDR3 end, so that end is filled in from the germline J gene. This CDR3 contains 13 residues. Germline-derived CDR1 and CDR2 are SNHLY and FYNNEI.

This clone was recorded many times. Read sequence stops 3 residues before the CDR3 end, and the germline J gene provides the missing end. This sequence joins TRBV19 and TRBJ1-4, with TRBD1 matching 8 bases. This CDR3 has 16 amino acids. Per the germline V gene, CDR1 is LNHDA and CDR2 is SQIVND (reference sequence). Losses at the gene ends were 3 bases for V and 0 bases for J; bases not matched to a gene: 3. Incomplete CDR3 DNA: TGTGCCAGTAGTATGGTGACAGGGGCAACTAATGAAAAA. Its protein product is CASSMVTGATNEK. The complete CDR3 reads CASSMVTGATNEKLFF.

This clone was detected many times. The missing CDR3 end, 3 residues past where the read stops, is filled in from the germline J gene. The V call is TRBV5-1, the J call TRBJ2-7, with D possibly matching TRBD1 (5 bases). The CDR3 sequence is 15 residues long. Germline assignment: CDR1 SGHRS and CDR2 YFSETQ. V was clipped by 0 bases and J by 2 bases, with 12 bases between them. Incomplete CDR3 DNA: TGCGCCAGCAGCTTGGCCATAGGGGTCGCCTACGAG. Residues: CASSLAIGVAYE. In full, the CDR3 is CASSLAIGVAYEQYF.

About this clone itself: With the read ending 3 residues before the CDR3 end, the germline J gene is used to fill in that end. V is TRBV20-1 and J is TRBJ2-3, with D possibly matching TRBD1 (5 bases). Germline lookup yields CDR1 DFQATT and CDR2 SNEGSKA (reference sequence). The CDR3 length is 14 residues. CDR3 DNA (partial): TGCAGTGCTAGAGATTGGGCAGGGCAAGAGACG. Amino acids: CSARDWAGQET. The entire CDR3 is CSARDWAGQETQYF.

This clone was found a few times. The read stops 3 residues short of the end of the CDR3; the missing end is completed from the germline J gene. This chain links TRBV18 with TRBJ2-4; D gene unclear. The germline CDR1 and CDR2 sequences are KGHSH and LQKENI. The length of the CDR3 is 15 residues. Trimming shortened V by 3 bases and J by 0 bases, and 9 bases separated the two germline ends. The sequenced part of the CDR3 DNA is TGTGCCAGCTCACCGGCTTTTGGAGCCAAAAACATT. Encoded protein: CASSPAFGAKNI. The full CDR3 sequence reads CASSPAFGAKNIQYF.